Below, one TCR beta chain is given with its context. Its target is not known. The data originate from a study of response to subunit inactivated influenza vaccine. Study-level points and caveats: The study's authors posited that every seasonal influenza vaccination enlists few new T cells.

This CDR3 contains 14 residues. The V gene's germline CDR1 is MGHDK and CDR2 SYGVNS. With 1 base removed from V and 3 bases from J, the gap between germline ends came to 8 bases. TCRdb independently ran MiXCR on the RT-PCR reads; one entry per CDR3 protein. Of around 520,000 distinct CDR3 sequences in the sample, around 25% were seen once. The rearrangement links TRBV25-1 to TRBJ2-3; D ambiguous. The sequences come from CD4+ T cells sorted from PBMCs, collected roughly 5 days after vaccination. The clonotype originates from a man aged 45-60 years who received an inactivated influenza vaccine. CDR3 coding DNA: TGTGCCAGCAGTGAATGGATAGAAACAGATACGCAGTATTTT. It encodes CASSEWIETDTQYF.